The TCR beta chain described here comes from a study of shared clonotypes between healthy human individuals. Study conclusions and caveats: Non-shared clonotypes had lower generation probabilities than clonotypes shared by all four sorted-subset donors.

On this clone itself: The antigen is undetermined.

Clones were read by immunoSEQ multiplex PCR, and TCRdb kept only the in-frame ones, dropping some. The data hold about 2,500,000 clones, with about 92% observed a single time. The CDR3 has 20 residues. Per germline, CDR1 KGHSH and CDR2 LQKENI. V lost 5 bases and J lost 0, with 23 bases in between. This receptor was identified in a man aged 18 to 30 in good health. Sequences were obtained from naive CD4+ T cells sorted from blood. Sample subset: CD45RA+ positively selected. This chain connects TRBV18 to TRBJ1-6, with D perhaps TRBD1 (5 bases). The DNA for the CDR3 is TGTGCCAGCTCATCAACGGGGGGTTTCACCCACCACTCCTATAATTCACCCCTCCACTTT. Its translation: CASSSTGGFTHHSYNSPLHF.